This T cell receptor (beta chain) stems from a study of blood T cell repertoires in COVID-19. For the study at large: The cDNA or gDNA used as material had been derived from T cells, B-cell-depleted T cells, or PBMCs.

V lost 1 base to trimming and J lost 2 bases, with 8 bases between them. Germline lookup yields CDR1 KGHSH and CDR2 LQKENI. This CDR3 has 14 amino acids. As originally analysed: Amplifying reference gene primers gave estimates of nucleated cell counts. Clones were read by immunoSEQ multiplex PCR, and TCRdb kept only the in-frame ones, dropping some. The DNA was the basis for D and trimming; V, J and clone size are from that table. The sample contains about 210,000 clones, 82% of which appear only once. Sequenced material: peripheral blood. The V call is TRBV18, the J call TRBJ1-2, with D possibly TRBD1 on 6 matching bases. This TCR came from a woman in her thirties or forties with acute or convalescent COVID-19. CDR3 sequence: CASSPRTGNYGYTF. The CDR3, as DNA: TGTGCCAGCTCACCACGAACAGGGAACTATGGCTACACCTTC.